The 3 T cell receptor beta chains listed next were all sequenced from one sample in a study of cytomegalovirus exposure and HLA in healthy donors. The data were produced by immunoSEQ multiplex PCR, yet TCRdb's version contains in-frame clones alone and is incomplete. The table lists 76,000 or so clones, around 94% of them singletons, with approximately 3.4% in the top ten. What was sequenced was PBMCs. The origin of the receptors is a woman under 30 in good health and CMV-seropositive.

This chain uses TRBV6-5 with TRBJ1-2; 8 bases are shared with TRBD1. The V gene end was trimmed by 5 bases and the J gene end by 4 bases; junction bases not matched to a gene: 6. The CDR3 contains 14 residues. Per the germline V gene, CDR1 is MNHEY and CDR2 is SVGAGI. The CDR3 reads CASSIGQGFYGYTF. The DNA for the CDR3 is TGTGCCAGCAGTATAGGACAGGGATTCTATGGCTACACCTTC.

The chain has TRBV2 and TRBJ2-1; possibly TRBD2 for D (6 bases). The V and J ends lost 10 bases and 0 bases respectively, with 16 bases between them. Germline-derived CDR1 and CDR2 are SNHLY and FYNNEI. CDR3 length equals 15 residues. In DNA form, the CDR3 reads TGTGCCACCGGAGGGACTTCAAGCTCCTACAATGAGCAGTTCTTC. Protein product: CATGGTSSSYNEQFF.

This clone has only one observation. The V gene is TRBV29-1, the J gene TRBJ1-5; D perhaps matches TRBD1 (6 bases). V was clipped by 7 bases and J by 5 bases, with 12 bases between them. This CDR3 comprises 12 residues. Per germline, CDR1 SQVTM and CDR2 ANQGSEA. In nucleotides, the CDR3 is TGCAGCGCTGGGGGGGGCGATCAGCCCCAGCATTTT. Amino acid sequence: CSAGGGDQPQHF.